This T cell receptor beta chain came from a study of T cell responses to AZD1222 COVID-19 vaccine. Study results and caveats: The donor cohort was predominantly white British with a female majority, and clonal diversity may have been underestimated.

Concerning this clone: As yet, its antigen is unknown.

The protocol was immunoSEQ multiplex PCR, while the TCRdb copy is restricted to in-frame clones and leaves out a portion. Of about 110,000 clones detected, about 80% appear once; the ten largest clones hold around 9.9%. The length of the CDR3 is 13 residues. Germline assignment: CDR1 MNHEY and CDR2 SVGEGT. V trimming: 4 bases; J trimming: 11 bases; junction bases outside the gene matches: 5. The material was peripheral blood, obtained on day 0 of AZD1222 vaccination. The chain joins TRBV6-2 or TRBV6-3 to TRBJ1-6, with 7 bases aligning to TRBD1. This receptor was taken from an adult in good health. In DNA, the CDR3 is TGTGCCAGCAGTTTATACAGGGGAACACCCCTCCACTTT. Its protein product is CASSLYRGTPLHF.